This T cell receptor beta chain emerged from a study of OX40 agonist ivuxolimab in advanced cancers. In the study overall: The costimulatory receptor OX40 (CD134) was targeted by ivuxolimab, a fully human IgG2 agonistic monoclonal antibody. The dose-escalation cohort was over 70% male with a mean age of approximately 60 years, ranging from about 20 to 85. Three dose-escalation patients achieved partial responses, one with hepatocellular carcinoma and two with cutaneous melanoma. Intravenous ivuxolimab was administered to patients every 2 weeks at six dose levels: 0.01, 0.1, 0.3, 1.5, 3 and 10 mg/kg. Of the approximately 50 dose-escalation patients, hepatocellular carcinoma was present in around 20, melanoma in around 15, renal cell carcinoma in 9 and head and neck cancer in 9. The point of sequencing TCRbeta in the periphery was to test whether ivuxolimab changed TCR sequence diversity and drove clonal T-cell expansion. The paper describes the monotherapy dose-escalation part (N ≈ 52 patients) of the phase I trial of ivuxolimab. Prior anti-PD-1, anti-PD-L1 or anti-CTLA-4 therapy was permitted, and approximately 40% of dose-escalation patients had received checkpoint inhibitors.

With respect to this clone: The antigen it binds to is not known. No quality values exist for individual bases; no much larger clone is one base distant. The sample carries other DNA sequences with the same CDR3.

For sequencing of the TCRbeta CDR3 region, genomic DNA was extracted from the sorted cells. The immunoSEQ Assay was used for sequencing of TCRbeta CDR3 regions. The source is immuneACCESS, and TCRdb retained only in-frame sequences with V and J called. Part of the clones is not carried over; for the studies checked, unresolved V genes explain less than half of this, and the remainder is unexplained. Within this sample are around 35,000 clones, with approximately 92% of them counted one time only. The ten largest make up 25% to 35% of the sample. Study-level results and caveats: Low levels of normalized T-cell clonal expansion were also shown by some nonresponding patients. After ivuxolimab, CD8+ T cells had more expanded clones than CD4+ T cells on average. Clonal expansion of both CD4+ and CD8+ blood T cells was observed from baseline to week 6 at doses 0.1 to 3.0 mg/kg. In the 0.1-3.0 mg/kg groups, partial responders had among the lowest normalized peripheral clonal expansion, particularly in CD8+ T cells. The antigen specificity of the peripheral T cells that underwent clonal expansion was not determined.

The trial excluded patients who had a history of autoimmune disease or were on systemic immunosuppression. Peripheral blood for TCR sequencing was collected from all dose cohorts at baseline, on cycle 4 day 1, and on cycle 7 day 1. Samples came from an open-label, multicenter, first-in-human phase I dose-escalation trial of ivuxolimab. Adults with locally advanced or metastatic melanoma, renal cell, hepatocellular, or head and neck squamous cell carcinoma were enrolled in the trial. Before TCR sequencing, CD4+ T cells and CD8+ T cells from peripheral blood were sorted into separate populations. The sequence was collected from an adult with an advanced solid tumor such as melanoma, head and neck, liver or kidney cancer. The specimen was CD4+ or CD8+ T cells sorted from blood, collected in a trial of the OX40 agonist ivuxolimab.

The CDR3 sequence is CASSIGANEQFF. The DNA is TGTGCCAGTAGTATTGGGGCCAATGAGCAGTTCTTC. The chain employs TRBV19 and TRBJ2-1; perhaps TRBD1 is the D gene, with 5 bases matching. The germline V gene encodes CDR1 LNHDA and CDR2 SQIVND (reference sequence). V drops 3 bases and J drops 6 bases, leaving 6 bases in between. The CDR3 numbers 12 residues from cysteine through phenylalanine. Here the CDR3 DNA is all that survives: 36 bases in frame from base 1.